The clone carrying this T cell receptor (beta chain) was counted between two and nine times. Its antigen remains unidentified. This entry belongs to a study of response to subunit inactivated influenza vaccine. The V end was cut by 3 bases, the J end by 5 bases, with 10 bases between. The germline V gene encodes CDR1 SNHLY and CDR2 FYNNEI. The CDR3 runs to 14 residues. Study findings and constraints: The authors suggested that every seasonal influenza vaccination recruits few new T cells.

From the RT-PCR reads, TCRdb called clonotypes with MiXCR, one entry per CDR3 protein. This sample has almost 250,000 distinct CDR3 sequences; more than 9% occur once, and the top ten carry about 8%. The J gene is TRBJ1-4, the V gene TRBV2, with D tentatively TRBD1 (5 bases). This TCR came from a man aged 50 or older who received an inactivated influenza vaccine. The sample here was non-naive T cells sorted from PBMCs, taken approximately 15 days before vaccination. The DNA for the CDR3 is TGTGCCAGCAGTGACGGGACGGTAAATGAAAAACTGTTTTTT. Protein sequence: CASSDGTVNEKLFF.